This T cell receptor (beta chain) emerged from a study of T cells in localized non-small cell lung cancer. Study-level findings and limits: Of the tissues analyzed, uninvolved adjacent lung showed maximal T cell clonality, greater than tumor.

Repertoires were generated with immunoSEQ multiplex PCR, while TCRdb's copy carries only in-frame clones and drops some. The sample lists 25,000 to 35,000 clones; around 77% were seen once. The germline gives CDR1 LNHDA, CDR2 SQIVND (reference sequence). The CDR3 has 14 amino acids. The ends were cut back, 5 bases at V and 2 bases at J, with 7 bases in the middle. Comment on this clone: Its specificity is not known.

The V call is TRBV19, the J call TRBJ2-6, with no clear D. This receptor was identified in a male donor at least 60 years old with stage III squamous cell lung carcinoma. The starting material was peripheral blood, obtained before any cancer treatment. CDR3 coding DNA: TGTGCCAGTAGTGAACGTACTGGGGCCAACGTCCTGACTTTC. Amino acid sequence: CASSERTGANVLTF.